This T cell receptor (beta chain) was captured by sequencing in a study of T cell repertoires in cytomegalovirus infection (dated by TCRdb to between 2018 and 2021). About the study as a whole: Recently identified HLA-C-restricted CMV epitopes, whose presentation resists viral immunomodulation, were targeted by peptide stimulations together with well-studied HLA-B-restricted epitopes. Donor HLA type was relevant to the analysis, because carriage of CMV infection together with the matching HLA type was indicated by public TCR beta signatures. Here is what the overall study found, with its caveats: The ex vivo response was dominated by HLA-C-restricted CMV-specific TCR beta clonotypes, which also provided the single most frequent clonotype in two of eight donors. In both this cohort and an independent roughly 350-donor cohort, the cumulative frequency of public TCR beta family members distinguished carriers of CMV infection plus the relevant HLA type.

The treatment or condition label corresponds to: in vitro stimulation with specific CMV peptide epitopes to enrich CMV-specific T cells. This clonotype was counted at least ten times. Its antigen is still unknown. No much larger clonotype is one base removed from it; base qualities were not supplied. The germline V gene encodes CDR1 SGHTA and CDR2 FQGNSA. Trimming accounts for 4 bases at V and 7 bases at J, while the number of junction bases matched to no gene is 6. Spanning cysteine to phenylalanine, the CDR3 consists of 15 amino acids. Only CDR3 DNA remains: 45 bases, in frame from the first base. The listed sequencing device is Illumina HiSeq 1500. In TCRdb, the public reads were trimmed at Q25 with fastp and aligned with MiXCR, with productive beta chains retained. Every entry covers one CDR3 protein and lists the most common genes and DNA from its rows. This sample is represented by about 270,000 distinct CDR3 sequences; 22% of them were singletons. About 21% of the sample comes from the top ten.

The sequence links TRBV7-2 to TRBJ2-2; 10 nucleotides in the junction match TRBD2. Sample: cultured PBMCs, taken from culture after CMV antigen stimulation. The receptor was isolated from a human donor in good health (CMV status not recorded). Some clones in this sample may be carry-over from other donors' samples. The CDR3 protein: CASSSRLAGHGELFF. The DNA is TGTGCCAGCAGCTCTCGACTAGCGGGTCACGGGGAGCTGTTTTTT.